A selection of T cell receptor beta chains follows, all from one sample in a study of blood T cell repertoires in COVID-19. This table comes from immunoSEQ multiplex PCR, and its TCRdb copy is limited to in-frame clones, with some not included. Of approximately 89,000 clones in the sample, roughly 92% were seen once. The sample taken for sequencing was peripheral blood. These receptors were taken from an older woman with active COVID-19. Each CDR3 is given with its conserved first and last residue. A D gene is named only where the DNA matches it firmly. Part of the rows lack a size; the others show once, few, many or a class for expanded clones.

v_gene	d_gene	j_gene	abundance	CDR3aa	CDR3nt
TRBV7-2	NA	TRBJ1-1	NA	CASRLGGGSEAFF	TGTGCCAGCAGATTAGGGGGAGGCTCTGAAGCTTTCTTT
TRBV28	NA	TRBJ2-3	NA	CASSFEGMVQNTQYF	TGTGCCAGCAGTTTTGAGGGAATGGTCCAGAATACGCAGTATTTT
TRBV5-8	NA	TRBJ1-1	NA	CASSPPRAFPGTEAFF	TGTGCCAGCAGTCCGCCGCGTGCCTTCCCAGGCACTGAAGCTTTCTTT
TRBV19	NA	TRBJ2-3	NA	CASSRNSGRSTDTQYF	TGTGCCAGTAGCAGAAATAGCGGAAGAAGCACAGATACGCAGTATTTT
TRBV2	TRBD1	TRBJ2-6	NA	CASIRQGMLSGANVLTF	TGTGCCAGCATAAGACAGGGGATGCTCTCTGGGGCCAACGTCCTGACTTTC
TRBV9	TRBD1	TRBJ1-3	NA	CASSVRGDRGLSGNTIYF	TGTGCCAGCAGCGTACGAGGGGACAGGGGGCTGTCTGGAAACACCATATATTTT
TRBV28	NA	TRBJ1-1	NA	CASSPSDRRTEAFF	TGTGCCAGCAGTCCTTCCGACAGGAGGACTGAAGCTTTCTTT
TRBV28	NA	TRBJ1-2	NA	CASSLSFDYGYTF	TGTGCCAGCAGTTTGAGTTTCGACTATGGCTACACCTTC
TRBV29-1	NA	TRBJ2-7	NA	CSVGEGLTRGEQYF	TGCAGCGTTGGCGAGGGACTCACGAGGGGCGAGCAGTACTTC
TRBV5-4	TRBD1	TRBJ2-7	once	CASSRDRITYEQYF	TGTGCCAGCAGCCGGGACAGGATAACCTACGAGCAGTACTTC
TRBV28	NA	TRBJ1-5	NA	CASSLTSRVSRQPQHF	TGTGCCAGCAGTTTAACCTCCAGGGTATCACGACAGCCCCAGCATTTT
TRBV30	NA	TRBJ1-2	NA	CAWSGQGRNYGYTF	TGTGCCTGGAGTGGGCAGGGCAGGAACTATGGCTACACCTTC
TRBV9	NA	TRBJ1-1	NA	CASSVGDRTNTEAFF	TGTGCCAGCAGCGTAGGCGACAGGACTAACACTGAAGCTTTCTTT
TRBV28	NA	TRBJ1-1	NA	CASSLTVNTEAFF	TGTGCCAGCAGTTTGACTGTGAACACTGAAGCTTTCTTT